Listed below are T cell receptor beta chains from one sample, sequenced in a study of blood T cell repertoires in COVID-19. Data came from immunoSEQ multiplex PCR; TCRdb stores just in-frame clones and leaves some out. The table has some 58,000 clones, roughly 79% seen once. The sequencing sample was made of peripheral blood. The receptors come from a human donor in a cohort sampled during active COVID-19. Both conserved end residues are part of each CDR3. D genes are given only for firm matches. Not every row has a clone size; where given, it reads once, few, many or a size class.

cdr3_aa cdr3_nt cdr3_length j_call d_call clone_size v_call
CASSLGTVSNQPQHF TGTGCCAGCAGCTTGGGGACAGTTTCCAATCAGCCCCAGCATTTT 15 TRBJ1-5 - - TRBV5-8
CASSILGADGGRKFF TGTGCCAGCAGCATCTTGGGGGCCGATGGGGGCCGTAAGTTCTTC 15 TRBJ2-1 - - TRBV5-5
CAWSGRGTGYNEQFF TGTGCCTGGAGCGGGAGGGGGACAGGGTACAATGAGCAGTTCTTC 15 TRBJ2-1 - - TRBV30
CASSPYMNTEAFF TGTGCCAGCAGCCCTTACATGAACACTGAAGCTTTCTTT 13 TRBJ1-1 - - TRBV7-8
CASRQGVGELFF TGTGCCAGCAGACAGGGAGTCGGGGAGCTGTTTTTT 12 TRBJ2-2 - - TRBV27
CSVVRQTGELFF TGCAGCGTTGTCAGACAGACCGGGGAGCTGTTTTTT 12 TRBJ2-2 - - TRBV29-1
CASSPQTSEKLFF TGTGCCAGCTCACCTCAAACTTCTGAAAAACTGTTTTTT 13 TRBJ1-4 - once TRBV18
CASSDSPYEQYF TGTGCCAGCAGTGACAGTCCCTACGAGCAGTACTTC 12 TRBJ2-7 - - TRBV2
CASSLYASTYNEQFF TGTGCCAGCAGCCTCTACGCGTCGACTTACAATGAGCAGTTCTTC 15 TRBJ2-1 - - TRBV9
CASSLGSGDTQYF TGTGCCAGCAGTTTGGGGAGTGGGGATACGCAGTATTTT 13 TRBJ2-3 - - TRBV28
CASSGQVWDTQYF TGCGCCAGCAGTGGACAGGTCTGGGATACGCAGTATTTT 13 TRBJ2-3 - - TRBV10-1
CASSFGLAGGQYNEQFF TGCGCCAGCAGCTTCGGACTAGCGGGGGGGCAGTACAATGAGCAGTTCTTC 17 TRBJ2-1 TRBD2 - TRBV5-1
CASSPGQENYGYTF TGTGCCAGCTCACCGGGACAAGAAAACTATGGCTACACCTTC 14 TRBJ1-2 - few TRBV18
CASSPTTYEQYF TGTGCCAGCAGCCCAACAACCTACGAGCAGTACTTC 12 TRBJ2-7 - - TRBV7-8
CASSSGVYGYTF TGTGCCAGCAGTTCAGGTGTCTATGGCTACACCTTC 12 TRBJ1-2 - - TRBV28
CASSLRGGGGNYGYTF TGTGCCAGCAGCCTCCGTGGCGGAGGAGGGAACTATGGCTACACCTTC 16 TRBJ1-2 - - TRBV5-8
CASSQDRGIGYGYTF TGCGCCAGCAGCCAAGATCGGGGGATCGGTTATGGCTACACCTTC 15 TRBJ1-2 - - TRBV4-3
CATQDRGVGIKFF TGTGCCACTCAGGACAGGGGAGTCGGGATTAAGTTCTTC 13 TRBJ2-1 TRBD1 - TRBV27
CASSQPSGNSPLHF TGTGCCAGCAGCCAACCGTCAGGGAATTCACCCCTCCACTTT 14 TRBJ1-6 - few TRBV3-1/TRBV3-2
CASSSQGAWQF TGTGCCAGCAGTTCACAGGGGGCTTGGCAATTC 11 TRBJ2-7 TRBD1 once TRBV28
CASSTQGGETQYF TGCGCCAGCAGCACCCAGGGAGGGGAGACCCAGTACTTC 13 TRBJ2-5 TRBD2 - TRBV5-1
CASSLGQNQPQHF TGTGCCAGCAGCTTAGGGCAGAATCAGCCCCAGCATTTT 13 TRBJ1-5 - - TRBV7-9